This T cell receptor (beta chain) is drawn from a study of T cell responses to AZD1222 COVID-19 vaccine. Germline values: CDR1 SGHNT, CDR2 YENEEA. The CDR3 consists of 13 residues. Trimming pared 1 base from V and 8 bases from J, leaving 11 bases between. Only in-frame clones appear in the TCRdb table, and some are missing; sequencing was by immunoSEQ multiplex PCR. The repertoire includes roughly 42,000 clones, about 78% of them detected once, and around 3.9% sits in the top ten. The material was peripheral blood, obtained on day 0 of AZD1222 vaccination. The TCR comes from an adult in good health. The chain employs TRBV11-3 and TRBJ1-1; D ambiguous. This CDR3 is CASSLVGETEAFF. The CDR3, as DNA: TGTGCCAGCAGCTTAGTGGGCGAGACAGAAGCTTTCTTT.